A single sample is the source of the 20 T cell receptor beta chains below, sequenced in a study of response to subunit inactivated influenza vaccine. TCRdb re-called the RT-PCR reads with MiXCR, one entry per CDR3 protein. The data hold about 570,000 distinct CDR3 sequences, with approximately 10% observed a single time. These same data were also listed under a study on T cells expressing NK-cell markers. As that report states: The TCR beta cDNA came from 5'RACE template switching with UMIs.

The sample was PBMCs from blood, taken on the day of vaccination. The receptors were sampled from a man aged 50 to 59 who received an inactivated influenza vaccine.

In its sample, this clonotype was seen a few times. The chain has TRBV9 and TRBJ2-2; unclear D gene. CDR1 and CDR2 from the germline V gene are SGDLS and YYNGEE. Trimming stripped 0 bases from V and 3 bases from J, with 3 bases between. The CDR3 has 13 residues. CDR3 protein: CASSVGDTGELFF. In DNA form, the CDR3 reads TGTGCCAGCAGCGTAGGGGACACCGGGGAGCTGTTTTTT.

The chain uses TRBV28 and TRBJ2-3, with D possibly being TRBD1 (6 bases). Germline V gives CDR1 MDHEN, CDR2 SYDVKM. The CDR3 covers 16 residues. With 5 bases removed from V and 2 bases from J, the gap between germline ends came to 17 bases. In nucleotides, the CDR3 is TGTGCCAGCAGTCTAATGAAGACAGGCCCCACAGATACGCAGTATTTT. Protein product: CASSLMKTGPTDTQYF.

This CDR3 reads CAWSGGQGSNEQFF. The CDR3 DNA reads TGTGCCTGGAGTGGGGGACAGGGGTCCAATGAGCAGTTCTTC. V is TRBV30 and J is TRBJ2-1; 10 nucleotides align to TRBD1. There are 14 residues in the CDR3. V trimming: 1 base; J trimming: 6 bases; junction bases outside the gene matches: 3. Germline CDR1 reads GTSNPN; CDR2 reads SVGIG (reference sequence).

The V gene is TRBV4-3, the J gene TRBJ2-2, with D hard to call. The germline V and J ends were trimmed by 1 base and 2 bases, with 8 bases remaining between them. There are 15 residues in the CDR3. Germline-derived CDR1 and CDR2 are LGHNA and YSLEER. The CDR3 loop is CASSQGTPNTGELFF. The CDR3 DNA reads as TGCGCCAGCAGCCAAGGGACCCCCAACACCGGGGAGCTGTTTTTT.

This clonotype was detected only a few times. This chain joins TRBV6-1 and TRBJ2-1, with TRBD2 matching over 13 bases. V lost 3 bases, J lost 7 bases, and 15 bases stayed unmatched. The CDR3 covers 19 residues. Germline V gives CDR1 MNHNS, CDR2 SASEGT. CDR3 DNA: TGTGCCAGCAGTGAGAGGGGACTCATCGGGACTAGCGGGACTAATGAGCAGTTCTTC. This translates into CASSERGLIGTSGTNEQFF.

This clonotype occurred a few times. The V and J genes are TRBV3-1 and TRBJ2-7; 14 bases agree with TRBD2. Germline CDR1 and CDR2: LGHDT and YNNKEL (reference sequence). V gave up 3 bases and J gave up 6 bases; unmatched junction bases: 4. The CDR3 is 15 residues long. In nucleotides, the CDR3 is TGTGCCAGCAGCCACTCAGGACTAGCGGGAGGCGAGCAGTACTTC. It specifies CASSHSGLAGGEQYF.

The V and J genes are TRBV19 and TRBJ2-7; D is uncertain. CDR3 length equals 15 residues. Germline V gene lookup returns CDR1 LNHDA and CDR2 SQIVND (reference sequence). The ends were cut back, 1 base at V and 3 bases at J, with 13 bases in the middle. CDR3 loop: CASSIGSNIGYEQYF. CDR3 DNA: TGTGCCAGTAGTATAGGGTCTAACATCGGCTACGAGCAGTACTTC.

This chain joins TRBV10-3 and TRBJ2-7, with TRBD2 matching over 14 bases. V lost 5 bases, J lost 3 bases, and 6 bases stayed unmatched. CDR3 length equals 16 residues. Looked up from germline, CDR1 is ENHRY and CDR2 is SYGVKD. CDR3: CAISMGTSGSLYEQYF. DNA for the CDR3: TGTGCCATCAGTATGGGGACTAGCGGGAGTCTCTACGAGCAGTACTTC.

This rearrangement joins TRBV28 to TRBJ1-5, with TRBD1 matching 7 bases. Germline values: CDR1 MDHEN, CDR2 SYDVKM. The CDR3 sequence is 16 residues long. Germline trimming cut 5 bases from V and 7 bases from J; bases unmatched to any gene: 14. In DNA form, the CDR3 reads TGTGCCAGCAGTCTCCCCCGACAGGGAGGGTACCAGCCCCAGCATTTT. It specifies CASSLPRQGGYQPQHF.

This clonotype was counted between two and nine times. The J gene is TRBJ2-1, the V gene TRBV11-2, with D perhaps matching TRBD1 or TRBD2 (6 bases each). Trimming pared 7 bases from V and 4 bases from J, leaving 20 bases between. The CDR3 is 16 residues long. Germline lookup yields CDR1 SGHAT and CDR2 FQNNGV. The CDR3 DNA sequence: TGTGCCAGCACTAACGGCCAGTCGGGGGCTTACAATGAGCAGTTCTTC. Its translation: CASTNGQSGAYNEQFF.

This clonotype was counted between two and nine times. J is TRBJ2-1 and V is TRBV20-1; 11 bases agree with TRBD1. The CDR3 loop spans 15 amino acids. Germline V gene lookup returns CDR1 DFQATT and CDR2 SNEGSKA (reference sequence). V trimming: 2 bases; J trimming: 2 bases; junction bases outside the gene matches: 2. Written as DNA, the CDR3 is TGCAGTGCTAGAAGGGGACAGGGGGCCTACAATGAGCAGTTCTTC. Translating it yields CSARRGQGAYNEQFF.

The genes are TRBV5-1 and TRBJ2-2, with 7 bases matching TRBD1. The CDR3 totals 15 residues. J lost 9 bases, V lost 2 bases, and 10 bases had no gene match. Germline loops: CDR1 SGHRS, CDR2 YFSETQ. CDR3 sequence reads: CASSLLGQVARELFF. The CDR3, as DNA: TGCGCCAGCAGCTTACTCGGACAGGTCGCGAGGGAGCTGTTTTTT.

Here the CDR3 reads CASSLSGGVKTQYF. For the CDR3, the DNA is TGTGCCAGTAGTTTGTCGGGGGGTGTGAAGACCCAGTACTTC. The chain carries TRBV19 and TRBJ2-5, with 7 bases lining up with TRBD2. CDR3 length: 14 residues. The J segment lost 6 bases and the V segment lost 5 bases, leaving 9 bases of the junction unmatched. In germline, CDR1 is LNHDA, CDR2 SQIVND (reference sequence).

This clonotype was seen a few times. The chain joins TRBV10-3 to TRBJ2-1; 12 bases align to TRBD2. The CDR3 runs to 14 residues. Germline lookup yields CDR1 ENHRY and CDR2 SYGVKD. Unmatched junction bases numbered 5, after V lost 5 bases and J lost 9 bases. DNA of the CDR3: TGTGCCATCAGTCGACTAGCGGGAGACGGTGAGCAGTTCTTC. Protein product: CAISRLAGDGEQFF.

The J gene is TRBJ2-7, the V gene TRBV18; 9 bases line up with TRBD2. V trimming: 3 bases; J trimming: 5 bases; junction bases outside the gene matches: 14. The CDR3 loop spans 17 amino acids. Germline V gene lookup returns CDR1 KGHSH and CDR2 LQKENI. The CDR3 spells CASSPARPVLAGNEQYF. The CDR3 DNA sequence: TGTGCCAGCTCACCGGCACGTCCCGTCCTAGCGGGAAACGAGCAGTACTTC.

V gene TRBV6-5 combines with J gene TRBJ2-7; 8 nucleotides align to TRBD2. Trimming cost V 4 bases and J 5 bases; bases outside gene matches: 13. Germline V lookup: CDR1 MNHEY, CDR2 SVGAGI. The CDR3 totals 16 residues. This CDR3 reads CASSSLMKGLDDEQYF. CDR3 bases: TGTGCCAGCAGTTCATTAATGAAGGGACTAGACGACGAGCAGTACTTC.

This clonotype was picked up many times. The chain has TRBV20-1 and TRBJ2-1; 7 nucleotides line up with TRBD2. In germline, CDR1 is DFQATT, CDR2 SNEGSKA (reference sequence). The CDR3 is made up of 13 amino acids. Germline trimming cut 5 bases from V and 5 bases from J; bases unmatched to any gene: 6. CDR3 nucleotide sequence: TGCAGTGCTGGGGGGACTAAACACAATGAGCAGTTCTTC. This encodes CSAGGTKHNEQFF.

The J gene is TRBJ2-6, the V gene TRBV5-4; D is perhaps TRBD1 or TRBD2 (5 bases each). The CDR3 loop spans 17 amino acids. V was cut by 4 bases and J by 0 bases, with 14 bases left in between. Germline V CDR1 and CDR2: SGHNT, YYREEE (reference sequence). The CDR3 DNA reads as TGTGCCAGCAGCCAACCGGGACGGACCTCTGGGGCCAACGTCCTGACTTTC. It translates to CASSQPGRTSGANVLTF.

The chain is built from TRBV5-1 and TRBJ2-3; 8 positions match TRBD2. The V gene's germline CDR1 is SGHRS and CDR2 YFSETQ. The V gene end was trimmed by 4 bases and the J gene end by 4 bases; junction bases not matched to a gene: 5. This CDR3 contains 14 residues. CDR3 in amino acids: CASSNPGGADTQYF. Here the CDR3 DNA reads TGCGCCAGCAGCAATCCGGGGGGGGCAGATACGCAGTATTTT.

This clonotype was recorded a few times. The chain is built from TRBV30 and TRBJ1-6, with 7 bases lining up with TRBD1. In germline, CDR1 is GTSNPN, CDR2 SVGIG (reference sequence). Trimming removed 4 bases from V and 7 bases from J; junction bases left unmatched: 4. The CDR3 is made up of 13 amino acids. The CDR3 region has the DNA TGTGCCTGGACGGGACAGCTAAATTCACCCCTCCACTTT. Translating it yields CAWTGQLNSPLHF.